The source of this T cell receptor (beta chain) is a study of T cells in Graves' hyperthyroidism and ophthalmopathy. Study-level points and caveats: Blood also showed most of the thyroid clonotypes that were expanded above 0.001. Ophthalmopathy was told apart from stable hyperthyroidism by a 13 V-J model.

At least ten counts were recorded for this clonotype. Antigen unknown. The study based diagnoses on clinical symptoms, serum thyroxine and TRAb, thyroid ultrasound and orbital computed tomography. This sample holds PBMCs from 10 ml fresh peripheral blood. RNA transcripts served as the template for amplifying TCR beta CDR3 regions. With the HTBI primer set, the TCR CDR3 went through a first round of RT-PCR. MiXCR, run by TCRdb on the multiplex PCR reads, gives a single entry per CDR3 protein. The sample has hundreds of thousands of distinct CDR3 sequences; roughly 15% are singletons. There are 16 residues in the CDR3. Germline CDR1 is WSHSY and CDR2 is SAAADI. The V gene lost 6 bases and the J gene lost 1 base, with 18 bases spanning the gap.

The rearrangement uses TRBV10-2 and TRBJ2-5; D perhaps matches TRBD1 (5 bases). The receptor was derived from a man aged 18 to 35 with Graves' ophthalmopathy. The source material was blood. The CDR3 region is CASRRSRTTSQETQYF. The CDR3 DNA follows: TGCGCCAGCAGAAGGAGTAGGACAACCTCCCAAGAGACCCAGTACTTC.